The clone carrying this TCR beta chain was seen repeatedly, ten times or more. The data belong to a study of metastatic and nonmetastatic thyroid tumors. TCRdb reprocessed the PCR reads via MiXCR. Here the sample spans about 93,000 clones, 8% to 9.5% being singletons. Germline V lookup: CDR1 LGHNA, CDR2 YNFKEQ. Trimming took off 0 bases at V and 14 bases at J, with 11 bases between the two ends. This CDR3 is built from 13 residues. No treatment had been given to any patient before thyroid surgery. The sequencing input was blood. The receptor was derived from a female donor with papillary thyroid cancer or a benign thyroid nodule (not recorded which). Some clones in this sample may be carry-over from other donors' samples. The genes are TRBV4-2 and TRBJ1-6, with no clear D. Here the CDR3 reads CASSQERLSTLHF. CDR3 DNA sequence: TGTGCCAGCAGCCAAGAGCGACTATCAACCCTCCACTTT.